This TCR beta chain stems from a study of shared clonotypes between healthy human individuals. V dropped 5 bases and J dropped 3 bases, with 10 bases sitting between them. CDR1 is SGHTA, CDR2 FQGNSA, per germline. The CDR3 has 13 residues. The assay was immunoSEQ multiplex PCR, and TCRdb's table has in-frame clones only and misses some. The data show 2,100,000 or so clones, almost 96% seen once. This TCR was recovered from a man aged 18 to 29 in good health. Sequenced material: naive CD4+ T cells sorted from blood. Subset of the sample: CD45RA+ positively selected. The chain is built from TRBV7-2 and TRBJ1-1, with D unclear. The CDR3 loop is CASSTSRDTEAFF. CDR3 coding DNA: TGTGCCAGCAGCACTTCAAGGGACACTGAAGCTTTCTTT.